A selection of T cell receptor beta chains follows, all from one sample in a study of T-cell reconstitution after alpha-beta-depleted transplantation in children. One entry per CDR3 protein results from TCRdb running MiXCR on the PCR reads. The data contain about 240,000 distinct CDR3 sequences, approximately 12% of them singletons. This sample comprised PBMCs from the stem cell graft donor, obtained from the stem cell graft. These receptors all come from a human donor who donated a stem cell graft to a child with acute lymphoblastic leukemia. Both conserved end residues are part of each CDR3. The D gene is left open where the match is weak. Clone size is shown for a subset of rows, as once, few, many or a class of expanded clone.

>TRBJ1-2|.|many|TRBV27
TGTGCCAGCAGCCCCGCGGGACACTCCTATGGCTACACCTTC
CASSPAGHSYGYTF
>TRBJ2-7|TRBD2|.|TRBV15
TGTGCCACCAGCAGGGAACTAGCGGGCAGCTCCTACGAGCAGTACTTC
CATSRELAGSSYEQYF
>TRBJ1-2|TRBD1|many|TRBV6-5
TGTGCCAGCAATAGACAGGGAGGTAACTATGGCTACACCTTC
CASNRQGGNYGYTF
>TRBJ2-3|TRBD2|many|TRBV12-3/TRBV12-4
TGTGCCAGCAGTTTCGGGACTAGCGGGAGGCCGGCAGATACGCAGTATTTT
CASSFGTSGRPADTQYF
>TRBJ1-1|.|few|TRBV27
TGTGCCACTTCACTCGGGGGGAACACTGAAGCTTTCTTT
CATSLGGNTEAFF
>TRBJ2-2|TRBD1|many|TRBV6-1
TGTGCCAGCAGCCCCAAGGGGGCCTCGAACACCGGGGAGCTGTTTTTT
CASSPKGASNTGELFF
>TRBJ1-5|.|many|TRBV25-1
TGTGCCAGCAGTGAATACCTCATCCTGGGGGATGATCAGCCCCAGCATTTT
CASSEYLILGDDQPQHF
>TRBJ2-7|.|many|TRBV25-1
TGTGCCAGCAGTGACAGGTGGTTCGAGCAGTACTTC
CASSDRWFEQYF
>TRBJ1-5|.|.|TRBV9
TGTGCCAGCAGCGTAGGAGGTGTGGGCGGACAGCCCCAGCATTTT
CASSVGGVGGQPQHF
>TRBJ2-7|.|many|TRBV13
TGTGCCAGCAGCTCGGGACGGGTCTACGAGCAGTACTTC
CASSSGRVYEQYF
>TRBJ2-2|TRBD2|few|TRBV12-3/TRBV12-4
TGTGCCAGCAGTTGGACTAGCGTCACCGGGGAGCTGTTTTTT
CASSWTSVTGELFF
>TRBJ1-3|.|many|TRBV20-1
TGCAGTGCTAGTGAATCACGGATTCGTACAAGCTCTGGAAACACCATATATTTT
CSASESRIRTSSGNTIYF
>TRBJ2-3|.|many|TRBV6-1
TGTGCCAGCAGGCAAGCCGGGATCCCGCAAGATACGCAGTATTTT
CASRQAGIPQDTQYF
>TRBJ1-1|.|.|TRBV6-2/TRBV6-3
TGTGCCAGCAGTAACACAGGATACAACACTGAAGCTTTCTTT
CASSNTGYNTEAFF
>TRBJ1-1|TRBD1|many|TRBV14
TGTGCCAGCAGCCAAGTTGGGACAGCACTCACTGAAGCTTTCTTT
CASSQVGTALTEAFF
>TRBJ1-5|TRBD1|many|TRBV6-2/TRBV6-3
TGTGCCAGCAGTCCTACAGGGGGCGCGGGTCAGCCCCAGCATTTT
CASSPTGGAGQPQHF
>TRBJ2-7|.|few|TRBV6-2/TRBV6-3
TGTGCCAGCAGTTACGCCCTGTTCAACTCCTACGAGCAGTACTTC
CASSYALFNSYEQYF
>TRBJ2-5|.|many|TRBV7-2
TGTGCCAGCAGCTTAGGGCAAGGGGAGACCCAGTACTTC
CASSLGQGETQYF
>TRBJ2-3|TRBD2|many|TRBV7-9
TGTGCCAGCAGCGACACTAGCGGGAGGGCTGATACGCAGTATTTT
CASSDTSGRADTQYF
>TRBJ1-5|.|many|TRBV6-2/TRBV6-3
TGTGCCAGCAGCCTCAGGGGTAGGAATCAGCCCCAGCATTTT
CASSLRGRNQPQHF
>TRBJ2-7|.|many|TRBV5-6
TGTGCCAGCAGCTTGAGGACCGGAGTTGGGAACGAGCAGTACTTC
CASSLRTGVGNEQYF
>TRBJ1-2|TRBD1|.|TRBV13
TGTGCCAGCAGCTTGCAGGGGGCGGTAATTTATGGCTACACCTTC
CASSLQGAVIYGYTF
>TRBJ2-2|.|many|TRBV5-6
TGTGCCAGCAGCGGCCGAGGGCGCGGCACCGGGGAGCTGTTTTTT
CASSGRGRGTGELFF
>TRBJ1-4|.|many|TRBV14
TGTGCCAGCAGCCGGAGTTTTGGGGCAACTAATGAAAAACTGTTTTTT
CASSRSFGATNEKLFF